These 28 T cell receptor beta chains share one sample of origin, sequenced in a study of metastatic and nonmetastatic thyroid tumors. The entire patient cohort was treatment-naive prior to thyroid surgery. TCRdb redid the clone calls on the PCR reads using MiXCR. The sample has over 65,000 clones, under 15% seen once. Material for sequencing was tumor tissue. The source of these receptors is a female donor with papillary thyroid cancer or a benign thyroid nodule (not recorded which). Some clones in this sample may be carry-over from other donors' samples.

A remark on this clone: This may be a read error: a much more frequent sequence differs by one nucleotide. This sequence joins TRBV5-4 and TRBJ1-1; 7 nucleotides match TRBD1. In germline, CDR1 is SGHNT, CDR2 YYREEE (reference sequence). CDR3 length: 15 residues. For the CDR3, the DNA is TGTGCCAACAGCTTAAAGGGGGCCATGAACACTGAAGCTTTCTTT. Translated: CANSLKGAMNTEAFF.

About this clone: It may be a read error: a sequence one base away is much more abundant. V and J are TRBV10-3 and TRBJ2-1; D gene uncertain. CDR1 and CDR2 (germline): ENHRY, SYGVKD. V was clipped by 9 bases and J by 1 base, with 13 bases between them. This CDR3 has 14 residues. DNA of the CDR3: TGTGCCATAGAGCCGGGTACGTCCTACAATGAGCAGTTCTTC. Its translation: CAIEPGTSYNEQFF.

This clone was seen ten or more times. The rearrangement uses TRBV6-1 and TRBJ1-1; 7 bases match TRBD1. The CDR3 contains 14 residues. CDR1 is MNHNS and CDR2 is SASEGT in the germline V gene. V lost 6 bases to trimming and J lost 0 bases; unmatched junction nucleotides: 4. The CDR3 protein is CASSRDSMNTEAFF. CDR3 DNA: TGTGCCAGCAGCAGGGACAGTATGAACACTGAAGCTTTCTTT.

This clone was observed at least ten times. This sequence joins TRBV5-1 and TRBJ1-5; no clear D. Germline assignment: CDR1 SGHRS and CDR2 YFSETQ. The germline V and J ends were trimmed by 6 bases and 5 bases, with 12 bases remaining between them. The CDR3 contains 13 residues. This chain's CDR3 is CASKETPDQPQHF. CDR3 DNA: TGCGCCAGCAAGGAGACACCTGATCAGCCCCAGCATTTT.

This clone has only a few counts. It may be a read error: a sequence one base away is much more abundant. Additional DNA sequences in this sample encode the identical CDR3. This sequence joins TRBV10-3 and TRBJ2-1; maybe TRBD1 (5 bases). The V end lost 0 bases, the J end lost 9 bases, and 15 bases lay between the germline ends. Looked up from germline, CDR1 is ENHRY and CDR2 is SYGVKD. There are 15 residues in the CDR3. CDR3 bases: TGTGCCATCAGTGAGTCGGTAGGGGCTGTGGGTGAGCAGTTCTTC. Its translation: CAISESVGAVGEQFF.

This clone was seen repeatedly, ten times or more. The genes are TRBV7-2 and TRBJ2-6, with D tentatively TRBD1 (5 bases). Trimming took 0 bases from V and 3 from J, leaving 12 bases between them. CDR3 size: 17 residues. The germline V gene encodes CDR1 SGHTA and CDR2 FQGNSA. DNA for the CDR3: TGTGCCAGCAGCTTAGCCCCCAGGGTTGATGGGGCCAACGTCCTGACTTTC. Amino acids: CASSLAPRVDGANVLTF.

About this clone: Its ends do not fully match the called genes, so a read error is possible. The chain links TRBV5-1 to TRBJ2-7; D unclear. Germline-derived CDR1 and CDR2 are SGHRS and YFSETQ. The CDR3 contains 14 residues. The CDR3 DNA reads TGCGCCAGCATCTTGGTCGTCGGCAGCCACGAGCAGTACTTC. It specifies CASILVVGSHEQYF.

In this sample, this clone turned up many times. The rearrangement joins TRBV20-1 to TRBJ2-7; D might be TRBD1 (7 bases). The CDR3 is 14 residues long. Germline CDR1 DFQATT, CDR2 SNEGSKA (reference sequence). Deletions cut 3 bases from V and 5 bases from J, with 17 bases between. CDR3 in amino acids: CSASSLSRGDEQYF. DNA for the CDR3: TGCAGTGCTAGTTCCCTCAGCAGGGGGGACGAGCAGTACTTC.

This clone was seen many times. The chain employs TRBV15 and TRBJ1-5; D is ambiguous. The V end lost 0 bases, the J end lost 4 bases, and 7 bases lay between the germline ends. Germline-derived CDR1 and CDR2 are LNHNV and YYDKDF (reference sequence). The length of the CDR3 is 14 residues. This CDR3 reads CATSRDQVNQPQHF. CDR3 nucleotides: TGTGCCACCAGCAGAGATCAGGTTAATCAGCCCCAGCATTTT.

This clone was detected many times. Other DNA sequences from this sample encode an identical CDR3 as well. The V gene is TRBV6-1, the J gene TRBJ1-3; 7 positions match TRBD1. Germline CDR1 is MNHNS and CDR2 is SASEGT. V was clipped by 6 bases and J by 4 bases; unmatched bases: 9. The CDR3 has 15 amino acids. As DNA, the CDR3 is TGTGCCAGCAGCCGCGACAGGGTGTCAGGAAACACCATATATTTT. This gives the protein CASSRDRVSGNTIYF.

Note on this clone: Just one base apart from a much larger clone, this may be a read error. The CDR3 loop reads CASIMSAGGNEQFF. CDR3 DNA: TGTGCCAGTATTATGTCGGCAGGGGGTAATGAGCAGTTCTTC. The V gene is TRBV19, the J gene TRBJ2-1; TRBD1 matches 7 bases. From germline, CDR1 is LNHDA and CDR2 SQIVND (reference sequence). The CDR3 sequence is 14 residues long. Trimming took 7 bases from V and 7 from J; bases not matched to a gene: 10.

This clone was counted between two and nine times. In nucleotides, the CDR3 is TGTGCCAGCAGTTTACAAGGGAACACTGAAGCTTTCTTT. It is translated as CASSLQGNTEAFF. V and J are TRBV27 and TRBJ1-1; D uncertain. The V end lost 2 bases, the J end lost 1 base, and 5 bases lay between the germline ends. In germline, CDR1 is MNHEY, CDR2 SMNVEV (reference sequence). The CDR3 totals 13 residues.

This clone was observed many times. This sample also contains other DNA sequences that code for the same CDR3. The chain has TRBV19 and TRBJ1-2, with TRBD1 as a possible D gene (6 bases). V lost 6 bases and J 8 bases, leaving 22 bases between the germline ends. This CDR3 is built from 15 residues. The germline CDR1 and CDR2 sequences are LNHDA and SQIVND (reference sequence). As DNA, the CDR3 is TGTGCCAGTAGCACACAGGGACCGCGGGGTGGGGGCTACACCTTC. It specifies CASSTQGPRGGGYTF.

This clone was recorded many times. The J gene is TRBJ1-1, the V gene TRBV20-1; possibly TRBD1 for D (6 bases). Germline loops: CDR1 DFQATT, CDR2 SNEGSKA (reference sequence). The CDR3 is made up of 13 amino acids. The V end lost 6 bases, the J end lost 3 bases, and 14 bases lay between the germline ends. CDR3 nucleotides: TGCAGTGCGCAACAGGGAGTCTACACTGAAGCTTTCTTT. Protein product: CSAQQGVYTEAFF.

The chain is built from TRBV11-2 and TRBJ1-2; D perhaps matches TRBD1 (6 bases). Germline values: CDR1 SGHAT, CDR2 FQNNGV. The V gene lost 1 base and the J gene lost 5 bases, with 8 bases spanning the gap. This CDR3 contains 13 residues. The CDR3 sequence is CASSLGQAYGYTF. The CDR3 DNA follows: TGTGCCAGCAGCTTAGGACAGGCGTATGGCTACACCTTC.

A remark on this clone: This sequence may be a read error, since a much larger clone differs from it by one base. The V and J genes are TRBV10-2 and TRBJ1-1; no reliable D call. The CDR3 runs to 14 residues. Germline V lookup: CDR1 WSHSY, CDR2 SAAADI. CDR3 coding DNA: TGCGCCAGCAGTGAGTCCTTGGGCTGGGGTGAATCTTTCTTT. This codes for CASSESLGWGESFF.

This clone was seen more than once but under ten times. The chain is built from TRBV7-2 and TRBJ2-1; 13 positions match TRBD2. Germline values: CDR1 SGHTA, CDR2 FQGNSA. This CDR3 is 14 amino acids long. V lost 10 bases to trimming and J lost 9 bases; unmatched junction nucleotides: 9. As DNA, the CDR3 is TGTGCCACCCTAACTAGCGGGAGGGCCGGTGAGCAGTTCTTC. It yields the protein CATLTSGRAGEQFF.

The chain combines TRBV25-1 with TRBJ2-2; TRBD1 aligns across 7 bases. Losses at the gene ends were 6 bases for V and 3 bases for J; bases not matched to a gene: 4. CDR1 is MGHDK, CDR2 SYGVNS, per germline. This CDR3 has 14 amino acids. CDR3 sequence: CASSDDRDTGELFF. The CDR3 region has the DNA TGTGCCAGCAGCGATGACAGGGACACCGGGGAGCTGTTTTTT.

This clone was counted ten times or more. The chain joins TRBV7-3 to TRBJ2-3; 10 bases fit TRBD2. The J segment lost 1 base and the V segment lost 0 bases, leaving 4 bases of the junction unmatched. Germline assignment: CDR1 SGHTA and CDR2 FQGTGA. CDR3 size: 17 residues. The CDR3 region is CASSLTRGTSGTDTQYF. CDR3 nucleotides: TGTGCCAGCAGCTTAACTCGGGGGACTAGCGGCACAGATACGCAGTATTTT.

As regards this clone: A read error may explain this, as a much larger clone is one base away. The chain has TRBV28 and TRBJ2-1; D possibly uses TRBD1 or TRBD2 (5 bases each). The CDR3 consists of 15 residues. CDR1 and CDR2 (germline): MDHEN, SYDVKM. V shed 5 bases and J shed 8 bases, with 19 bases lying between them. The CDR3 reads CASSNRGESLDEQFF. The CDR3 DNA reads as TGTGCCAGCAGTAACCGAGGGGAGTCCCTTGATGAGCAGTTCTTC.

This clone was seen ten or more times. V gene TRBV10-3 combines with J gene TRBJ1-4; no definite D call. This CDR3 contains 15 residues. Trimming took 0 bases from V and 7 from J, leaving 12 bases between them. Germline V CDR1 and CDR2: ENHRY, SYGVKD. This CDR3 reads CAISESRAGSEKLFF. Here the CDR3 DNA reads TGTGCCATCAGTGAGTCTAGGGCCGGGAGTGAAAAACTGTTTTTT.

This clone was counted ten times or more. This chain links TRBV4-1 with TRBJ2-7; D is unresolved. There are 16 residues in the CDR3. Trimming removed 0 bases from V and 0 bases from J, with 12 bases in between. CDR1 and CDR2 from the germline V gene are MGHRA and YSYEKL. The CDR3 sequence: CASSQDDALSSYEQYF. CDR3 nucleotides: TGCGCCAGCAGCCAAGATGATGCATTAAGCTCCTACGAGCAGTACTTC.

CDR3 in amino acids: CASSERPPSGRALYV. DNA of the CDR3: TGTGCCAGCAGTGAAAGGCCGCCTAGCGGGAGGGCCTTGTACGTC. The rearrangement joins TRBV2 to TRBJ2-7; 12 nucleotides match TRBD2. The germline gives CDR1 SNHLY, CDR2 FYNNEI. The CDR3 loop spans 15 amino acids. Trimming took 2 bases from V and 12 from J; bases not matched to a gene: 11.

The chain links TRBV20-1 to TRBJ2-7, with 8 bases identical to TRBD1. The CDR3 has 15 amino acids. Germline CDR1 reads DFQATT; CDR2 reads SNEGSKA (reference sequence). Unmatched junction bases numbered 13, after V lost 3 bases and J lost 6 bases. CDR3 in amino acids: CSARKTGTGGCEQYF. DNA of the CDR3: TGCAGTGCTAGGAAAACCGGTACAGGGGGATGCGAGCAGTACTTC.

This clone occurred many times. The chain has TRBV5-1 and TRBJ1-1, with a tentative D call TRBD1 (6 bases). The CDR3 spans 14 residues. V was clipped by 2 bases and J by 8 bases, with 16 bases between them. Germline CDR1 is SGHRS and CDR2 is YFSETQ. The chain's CDR3 is CASSFTDSSSEAFF. The CDR3, as DNA: TGCGCCAGCAGCTTCACGGACAGCTCTTCGGAAGCTTTCTTT.

This clone was found many times. The chain couples TRBV28 to TRBJ1-2; D remains ambiguous. Trimming removed 2 bases at V and 4 bases at J, with 11 bases between. The V gene's germline CDR1 is MDHEN and CDR2 SYDVKM. The CDR3 runs 14 residues. Written as DNA, the CDR3 is TGTGCCAGCAGTTTACTTTCGACAAGCTATGGCTACACCTTC. It yields the protein CASSLLSTSYGYTF.

This clone has at least ten counts. This chain connects TRBV7-6 to TRBJ2-7, with 10 nucleotides matching TRBD1. J was trimmed by 2 bases and V by 5 bases; bases with no gene match: 6. CDR1 is SGHVS and CDR2 is FNYEAQ in the germline V gene. The CDR3 length is 15 residues. The CDR3 nucleotides are TGTGCCAGCAGCCTCAGGGACAGGGGCACCTACGAGCAGTACTTC. Protein sequence: CASSLRDRGTYEQYF.

This clone was recorded many times. This sequence joins TRBV6-5 and TRBJ2-3; weak D call: TRBD1 (6 bases). V was cut by 2 bases and J by 4 bases, with 10 bases left in between. The germline V gene has CDR1 MNHEY and CDR2 SVGAGI. The CDR3 sequence is 14 residues long. CDR3 region: CASSYRQVADTQYF. The DNA for the CDR3 is TGTGCCAGCAGTTACAGACAGGTCGCAGATACGCAGTATTTT.